The clone carrying this TCR beta chain was counted at least ten times. Its antigen is not known. This sample was included in a study of T cell repertoires in cytomegalovirus infection. About the study: Public TCR beta signatures provided an indication of both CMV infection and a matching HLA type.

Study conclusions and caveats: CMV carriers with the relevant HLA were identified by cumulative public TCR beta family frequency. In two of eight donors, the top clonotype was HLA-C-restricted CMV-specific.

Via MiXCR, TCRdb re-called the reads, giving one row per CDR3 protein. The repertoire holds about 200,000 distinct CDR3 sequences, with about a tenth as singletons. Sequencing was performed on PBMCs. The receptor's source is a human donor in good health (CMV status not recorded). Some clones in this sample may be carry-over from other donors' samples.

DNA of the CDR3: TGTGCCAGCCACGTCAGTTGGACAGCAAGCAATCAGCCCCAGCATTTT. Amino acids: CASHVSWTASNQPQHF. The V gene is TRBV19, the J gene TRBJ1-5; TRBD1 might be the D (6 bases). Germline assignment: CDR1 LNHDA and CDR2 SQIVND (reference sequence). The CDR3 is made up of 16 amino acids. V was trimmed by 9 bases and J by 1 base, leaving 19 bases between them.